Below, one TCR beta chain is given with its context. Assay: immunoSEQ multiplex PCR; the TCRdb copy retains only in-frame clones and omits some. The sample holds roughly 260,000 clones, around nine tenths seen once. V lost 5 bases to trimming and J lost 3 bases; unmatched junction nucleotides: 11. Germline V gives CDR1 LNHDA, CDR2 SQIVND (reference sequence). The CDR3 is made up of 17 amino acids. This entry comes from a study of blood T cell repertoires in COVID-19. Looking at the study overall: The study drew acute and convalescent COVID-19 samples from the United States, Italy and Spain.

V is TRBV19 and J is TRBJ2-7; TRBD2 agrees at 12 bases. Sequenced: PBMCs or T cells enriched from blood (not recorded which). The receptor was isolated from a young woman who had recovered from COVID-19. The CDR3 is CASSLLAGGKGGYEQYF. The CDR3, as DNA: TGTGCCAGTAGTCTACTAGCGGGAGGAAAAGGGGGCTACGAGCAGTACTTC.